This T cell receptor beta chain was observed in a study of identical twins. Whole-study findings and limits: Less excess twin sharing appeared in beta out-of-frame sequences. There was more out-of-frame TCR alpha sharing in monozygotic twins than models estimated.

Many counts were recorded for this clonotype. As yet, its antigen is unknown. In every case, the donor was a healthy Caucasian. A universal primer site was added by template switching, and unique molecular identifiers were carried by the cDNA. TCRdb called the 5' RACE reads again in MiXCR, with one record for every CDR3 protein. In the table there are hundreds of thousands of distinct CDR3 sequences, 5.5% to 6.5% of which are singletons. The specimen sequenced was naive T cells sorted from blood. This receptor was identified in a man younger than 35 in good health.

The CDR3 nucleotides are TGTGCCAGCAGTCACGGGATTCTCTATGGCTACACCTTC. Residues: CASSHGILYGYTF. The gene calls are TRBV25-1 and TRBJ1-2, with D unresolved. CDR3 length equals 13 residues. Germline assignment: CDR1 MGHDK and CDR2 SYGVNS. V was cut by 5 bases and J by 4 bases, with 11 bases left in between.